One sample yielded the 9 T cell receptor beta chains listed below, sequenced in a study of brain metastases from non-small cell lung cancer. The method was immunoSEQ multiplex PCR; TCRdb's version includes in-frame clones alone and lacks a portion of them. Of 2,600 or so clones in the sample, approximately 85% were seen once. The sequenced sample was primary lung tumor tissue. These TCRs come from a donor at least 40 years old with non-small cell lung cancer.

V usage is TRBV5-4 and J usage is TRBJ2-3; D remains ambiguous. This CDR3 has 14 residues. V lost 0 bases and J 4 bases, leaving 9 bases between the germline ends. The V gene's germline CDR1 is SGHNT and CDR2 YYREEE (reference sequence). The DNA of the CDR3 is TGTGCCAGCAGCTTGGGGGAAGGCGCAGATACGCAGTATTTT. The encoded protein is CASSLGEGADTQYF.

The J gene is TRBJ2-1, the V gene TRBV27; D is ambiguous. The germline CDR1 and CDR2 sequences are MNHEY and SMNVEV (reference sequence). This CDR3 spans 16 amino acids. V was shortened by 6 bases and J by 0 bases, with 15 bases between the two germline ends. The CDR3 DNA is TGTGCCAGCAGAAACCTCGGCGAGACCTCCTACAATGAGCAGTTCTTC. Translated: CASRNLGETSYNEQFF.

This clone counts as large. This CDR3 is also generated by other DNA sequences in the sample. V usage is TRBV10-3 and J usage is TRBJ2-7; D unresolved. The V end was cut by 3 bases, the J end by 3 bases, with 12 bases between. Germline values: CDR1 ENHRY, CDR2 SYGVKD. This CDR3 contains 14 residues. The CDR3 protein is CAISDPKDSYEQYF. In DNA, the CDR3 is TGTGCCATCAGTGATCCCAAAGATAGCTACGAGCAGTACTTC.

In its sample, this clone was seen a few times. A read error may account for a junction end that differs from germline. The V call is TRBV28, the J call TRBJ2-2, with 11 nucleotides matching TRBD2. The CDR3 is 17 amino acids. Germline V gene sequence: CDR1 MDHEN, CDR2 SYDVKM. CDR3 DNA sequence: TGTGCCAGCAGTTCCTCTAGCGGGAGGACGAAAACCGGGGAGCTGTTTTTT. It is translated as CASSSSSGRTKTGELFF.

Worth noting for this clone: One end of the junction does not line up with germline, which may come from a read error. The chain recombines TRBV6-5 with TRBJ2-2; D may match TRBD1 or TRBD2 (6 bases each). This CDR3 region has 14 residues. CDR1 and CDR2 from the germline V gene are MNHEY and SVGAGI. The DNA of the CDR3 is TGTACCAGCGGGTTGGCAGGGGCCACCGGGGAGCTGTTTTTT. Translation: CTSGLAGATGELFF.

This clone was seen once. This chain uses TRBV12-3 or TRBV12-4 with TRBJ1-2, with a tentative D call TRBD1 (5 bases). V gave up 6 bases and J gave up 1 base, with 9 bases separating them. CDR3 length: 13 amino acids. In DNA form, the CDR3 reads TGTGCCAGCAGCCTACAGGTTAACTATGGCTACACCTTC. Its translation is CASSLQVNYGYTF.

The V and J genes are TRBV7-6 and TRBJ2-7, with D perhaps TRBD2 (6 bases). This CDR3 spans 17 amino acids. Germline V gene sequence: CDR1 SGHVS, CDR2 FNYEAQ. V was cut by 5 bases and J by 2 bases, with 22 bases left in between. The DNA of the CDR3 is TGTGCCAGCAGCGAAGACTCGGGACTCCGAAGCACCTACGAGCAGTACTTC. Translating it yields CASSEDSGLRSTYEQYF.

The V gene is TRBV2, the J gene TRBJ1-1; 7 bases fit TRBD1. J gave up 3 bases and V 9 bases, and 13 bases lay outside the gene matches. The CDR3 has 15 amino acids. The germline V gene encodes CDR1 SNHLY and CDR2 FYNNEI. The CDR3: CARGTSAGGYTEAFF. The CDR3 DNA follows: TGTGCCAGGGGAACGTCGGCAGGGGGGTACACTGAAGCTTTCTTT.

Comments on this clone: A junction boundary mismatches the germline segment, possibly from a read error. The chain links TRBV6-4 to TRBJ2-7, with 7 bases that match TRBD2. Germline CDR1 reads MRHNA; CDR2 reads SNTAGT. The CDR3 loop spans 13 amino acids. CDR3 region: CVSDLPRGEEQYF. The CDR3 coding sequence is TGTGTCAGCGACCTCCCCCGGGGGGAGGAGCAGTACTTC.